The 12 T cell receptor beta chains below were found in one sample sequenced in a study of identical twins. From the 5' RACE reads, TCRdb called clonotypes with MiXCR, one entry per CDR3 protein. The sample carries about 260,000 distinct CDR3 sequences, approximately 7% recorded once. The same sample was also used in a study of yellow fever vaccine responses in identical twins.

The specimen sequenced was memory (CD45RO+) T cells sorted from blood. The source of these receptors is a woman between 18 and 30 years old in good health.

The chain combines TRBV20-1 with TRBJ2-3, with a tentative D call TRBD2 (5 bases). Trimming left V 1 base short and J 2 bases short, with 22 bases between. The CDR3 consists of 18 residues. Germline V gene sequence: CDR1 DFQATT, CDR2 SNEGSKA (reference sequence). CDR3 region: CSARGEEDSGSVTDTQYF. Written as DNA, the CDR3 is TGCAGTGCTAGAGGCGAAGAGGATTCGGGGTCGGTCACAGATACGCAGTATTTT.

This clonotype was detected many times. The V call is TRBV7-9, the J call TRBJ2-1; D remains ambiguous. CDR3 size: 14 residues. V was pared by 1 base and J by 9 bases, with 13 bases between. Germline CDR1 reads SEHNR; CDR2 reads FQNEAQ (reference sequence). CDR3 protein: CASSLGRPVGEQFF. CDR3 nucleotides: TGTGCCAGCAGCTTAGGTAGGCCGGTAGGTGAGCAGTTCTTC.

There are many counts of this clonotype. The chain's CDR3 is CASSLGRMNTEAFF. DNA of the CDR3: TGTGCCAGCAGTTTAGGCAGGATGAACACTGAAGCTTTCTTT. V gene TRBV12-3 or TRBV12-4 combines with J gene TRBJ1-1; the D is unclear. The CDR3 extends over 14 amino acids. The germline V and J ends were trimmed by 1 base and 0 bases, with 6 bases remaining between them.

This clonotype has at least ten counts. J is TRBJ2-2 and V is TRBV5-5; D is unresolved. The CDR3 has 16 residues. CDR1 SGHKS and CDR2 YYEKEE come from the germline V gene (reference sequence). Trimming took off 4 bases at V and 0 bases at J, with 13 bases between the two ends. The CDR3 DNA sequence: TGTGCCAGCAGCCATGAAGCAGGTCCGAACACCGGGGAGCTGTTTTTT. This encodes CASSHEAGPNTGELFF. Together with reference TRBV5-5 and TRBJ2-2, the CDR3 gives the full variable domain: DAGVTQSPTHLIKTRGQQVTLRCSPISGHKSVSWYQQVLGQGPQFIFQYYEKEERGRGNFPDRFSARQFPNYSSELNVNALLLGDSALYLCASSHEAGPNTGELFFGEGSRLTVL.

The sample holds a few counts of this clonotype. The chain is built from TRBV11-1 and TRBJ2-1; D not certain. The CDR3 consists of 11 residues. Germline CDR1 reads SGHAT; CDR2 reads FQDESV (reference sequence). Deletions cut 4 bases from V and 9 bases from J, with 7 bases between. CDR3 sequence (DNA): TGTGCCAGCAGCTCCAGGTTTGAGCAGTTCTTC. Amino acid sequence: CASSSRFEQFF. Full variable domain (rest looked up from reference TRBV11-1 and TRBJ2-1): EAEVAQSPRYKITEKSQAVAFWCDPISGHATLYWYRQILGQGPELLVQFQDESVVDDSQLPKDRFSAERLKGVDSTLKIQPAELGDSAMYLCASSSRFEQFFGPGTRLTVL.

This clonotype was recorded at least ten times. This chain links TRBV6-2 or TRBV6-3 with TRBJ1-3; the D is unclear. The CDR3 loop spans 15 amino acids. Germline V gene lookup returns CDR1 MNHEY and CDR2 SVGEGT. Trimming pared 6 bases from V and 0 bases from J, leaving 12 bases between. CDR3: CASRGATGSGNTIYF. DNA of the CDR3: TGTGCCAGCAGGGGTGCAACCGGCTCTGGAAACACCATATATTTT.

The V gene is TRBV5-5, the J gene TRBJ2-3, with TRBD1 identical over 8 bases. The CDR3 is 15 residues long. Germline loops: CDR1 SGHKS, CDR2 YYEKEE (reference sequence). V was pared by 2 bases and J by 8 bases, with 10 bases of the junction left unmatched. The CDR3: CASSFGTGDQITQYF. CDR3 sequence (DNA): TGTGCCAGCAGCTTCGGGACAGGTGACCAGATTACGCAGTATTTT.

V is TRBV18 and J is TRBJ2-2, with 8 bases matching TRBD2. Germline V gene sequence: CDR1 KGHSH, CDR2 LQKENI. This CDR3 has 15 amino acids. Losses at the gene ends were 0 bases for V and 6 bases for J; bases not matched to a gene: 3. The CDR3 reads CASSPPGAGAGELFF. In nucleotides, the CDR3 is TGTGCCAGCTCACCACCGGGAGCGGGAGCCGGGGAGCTGTTTTTT.

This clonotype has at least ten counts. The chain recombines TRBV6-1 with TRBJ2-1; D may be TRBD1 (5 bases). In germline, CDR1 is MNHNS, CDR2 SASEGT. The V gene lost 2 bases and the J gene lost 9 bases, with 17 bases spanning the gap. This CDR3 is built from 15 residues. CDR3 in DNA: TGTGCCAGCAGTGAAAGACCAGACAGCCCCGGTGAGCAGTTCTTC. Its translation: CASSERPDSPGEQFF.

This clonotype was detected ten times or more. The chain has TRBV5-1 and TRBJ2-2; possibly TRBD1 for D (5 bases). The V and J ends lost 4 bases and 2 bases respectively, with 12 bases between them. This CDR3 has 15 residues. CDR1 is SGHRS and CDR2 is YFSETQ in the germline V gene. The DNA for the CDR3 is TGCGCCAGCAGCAAAACAGGACAAAACACCGGGGAGCTGTTTTTT. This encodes CASSKTGQNTGELFF.

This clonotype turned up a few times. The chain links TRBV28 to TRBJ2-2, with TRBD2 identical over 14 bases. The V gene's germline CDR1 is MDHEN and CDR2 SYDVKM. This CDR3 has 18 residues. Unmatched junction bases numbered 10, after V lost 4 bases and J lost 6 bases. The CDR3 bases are TGTGCCAGCAGTTGGTCCGGGACTAGCGGGAGTATCGCCGGGGAGCTGTTTTTT. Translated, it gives CASSWSGTSGSIAGELFF.

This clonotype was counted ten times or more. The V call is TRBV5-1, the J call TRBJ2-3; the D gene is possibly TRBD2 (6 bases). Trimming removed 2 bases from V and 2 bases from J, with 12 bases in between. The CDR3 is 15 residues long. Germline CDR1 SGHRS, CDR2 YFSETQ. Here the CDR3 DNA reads TGCGCCAGCAGCTTAGGGACTCAAACCACAGATACGCAGTATTTT. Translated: CASSLGTQTTDTQYF.